The 11 T cell receptor beta chains listed next were all sequenced from one sample in a study of blood T cell repertoires in COVID-19. Measured with immunoSEQ multiplex PCR; TCRdb has only the in-frame clones, and not every one. The sample holds approximately 300,000 clones, around 86% seen once. Sequencing was performed on peripheral blood. The receptors come from a woman in her forties or fifties with acute or convalescent COVID-19.

V and J are TRBV7-3 and TRBJ2-1; D not certain. This CDR3 is 12 amino acids long. The V end lost 5 bases, the J end lost 8 bases, and 10 bases lay between the germline ends. Germline V gives CDR1 SGHTA, CDR2 FQGTGA. The CDR3 is CASSLIGDEQFF. The CDR3 nucleotides read TGTGCCAGCAGCCTAATAGGAGATGAGCAGTTCTTC.

The J gene is TRBJ2-5, the V gene TRBV28, with D possibly matching TRBD1 (6 bases). This CDR3 is 15 amino acids long. Germline CDR1 is MDHEN and CDR2 is SYDVKM. Trimming removed 5 bases at V and 4 bases at J, with 17 bases between. The CDR3 sequence: CASSIYRVVGETQYF. The DNA for the CDR3 is TGTGCCAGCAGTATCTACAGGGTGGTGGGAGAGACCCAGTACTTC.

The chain links TRBV4-1 to TRBJ2-7; the D gene is possibly TRBD1 (5 bases). V lost 0 bases and J 5 bases, leaving 17 bases between the germline ends. CDR1 and CDR2 (germline): MGHRA, YSYEKL. This CDR3 spans 16 amino acids. CDR3 in DNA: TGCGCCAGCAGCCAAGATCTCGGCGCAGGGCGGCACGAGCAGTACTTC. Its protein is CASSQDLGAGRHEQYF.

The CDR3 sequence: CASSPRGQGADNEQFF. The CDR3 coding sequence is TGTGCCAGCTCACCCCGGGGACAGGGGGCTGACAATGAGCAGTTCTTC. V gene TRBV18 combines with J gene TRBJ2-1; 12 bases fit TRBD1. V trimming: 3 bases; J trimming: 5 bases; junction bases outside the gene matches: 5. CDR3 length: 16 amino acids. Germline CDR1 is KGHSH and CDR2 is LQKENI. The entire variable domain, with the rest obtained from reference TRBV18 and TRBJ2-1, is as follows: NAGVMQNPRHLVRRRGQEARLRCSPMKGHSHVYWYRQLPEEGLKFMVYLQKENIIDESGMPKERFSAEFPKEGPSILRIQQVVRGDSAAYFCASSPRGQGADNEQFFGPGTRLTVL.

This chain joins TRBV7-9 and TRBJ2-1; the match to TRBD2 covers 10 bases. Germline loops: CDR1 SEHNR, CDR2 FQNEAQ (reference sequence). This CDR3 has 17 amino acids. The ends lost 1 base at V and 6 bases at J; junction bases unmatched: 9. Written as DNA, the CDR3 is TGTGCCAGCAGCTTAGAAGCTCTAGCGGGAGTCAGCAATGAGCAGTTCTTC. Translating it yields CASSLEALAGVSNEQFF.

The chain uses TRBV29-1 and TRBJ2-3, with D possibly being TRBD1 (5 bases). The V end lost 8 bases, the J end lost 11 bases, and 35 bases lay between the germline ends. CDR1 and CDR2 (germline): SQVTM, ANQGSEA. The CDR3 extends over 17 amino acids. The CDR3 DNA is TGCAGCTTCCCTTCCCCGCTTCAGGGTCCTGCGGAACGGAAGCAGTATTTT. Translated: CSFPSPLQGPAERKQYF.

V usage is TRBV11-2 and J usage is TRBJ2-7; weak D call: TRBD1 (5 bases). CDR1 and CDR2 (germline): SGHAT, FQNNGV. The CDR3 sequence is 14 residues long. V shed 1 base and J shed 2 bases, with 9 bases lying between them. This chain's CDR3 is CASSLGVGAYEQYF. CDR3 DNA sequence: TGTGCCAGCAGCTTAGGTGTAGGGGCCTACGAGCAGTACTTC.

This chain links TRBV9 with TRBJ2-1; tentative D call: TRBD2 (6 bases). The CDR3 length is 15 residues. Germline CDR1 is SGDLS and CDR2 is YYNGEE. Trimming pared 0 bases from V and 5 bases from J, leaving 12 bases between. CDR3 in DNA: TGTGCCAGCAGCGTAGCGGGAGCCCCCCACAATGAGCAGTTCTTC. Translating gives CASSVAGAPHNEQFF.

The chain employs TRBV2 and TRBJ2-4; D is uncertain. Between the trimmed V and J ends, which lost 3 bases and 0 bases, there was a span of 15 bases. The CDR3 has 17 amino acids. The germline V gene encodes CDR1 SNHLY and CDR2 FYNNEI. The CDR3 is CASSDPIDRLAKNIQYF. The CDR3 DNA sequence: TGTGCCAGCAGTGACCCGATCGACCGACTAGCCAAAAACATTCAGTACTTC. The full variable domain, completed using reference TRBV2 and TRBJ2-4, is EPEVTQTPSHQVTQMGQEVILRCVPISNHLYFYWYRQILGQKVEFLVSFYNNEISEKSEIFDDQFSVERPDGSNFTLKIRSTKLEDSAMYFCASSDPIDRLAKNIQYFGAGTRLSVL.

The CDR3 DNA reads TGTGCCAGCAGTTTTCGAGGCGGCCAAGAGACCCAGTACTTC. The encoded protein is CASSFRGGQETQYF. The chain recombines TRBV28 with TRBJ2-5; D gene uncertain. The CDR3 is 14 residues long. The V gene lost 3 bases and the J gene lost 1 base, with 9 bases spanning the gap. Germline V gene sequence: CDR1 MDHEN, CDR2 SYDVKM.

The CDR3 bases are TGTGCCAGCAGTTTATCGGTACAGGGGGGTAATGAGCAGTTCTTC. As protein: CASSLSVQGGNEQFF. The genes are TRBV27 and TRBJ2-1; 8 bases match TRBD1. CDR1 is MNHEY, CDR2 SMNVEV, per germline (reference sequence). Trimming removed 0 bases from V and 7 bases from J; junction bases left unmatched: 5. The CDR3 length is 15 residues.